This T cell receptor (beta chain) was sequenced for a study of CD8+CD57+ T cells in acquired aplastic anemia. Before being chosen for sequencing, patients had shown CD8+CD57+ cell expansion by flow cytometry. Severe acquired aplastic anemia was the diagnosis recorded for all patients. Findings and limits, study-wide: The CD8+ Simpson's diversity of patients and controls was not significantly different.

This CDR3 region has 13 residues. Germline-derived CDR1 and CDR2 are SQVTM and ANQGSEA. V lost 3 bases to trimming and J lost 5 bases, with 13 bases between them. This clonotype was seen ten or more times. Its cognate antigen is unknown. TCR beta VDJ and CDR3 profiles were obtained from a genomic DNA template. A single record per CDR3 protein comes from TCRdb applying MiXCR to the reads. The sample yields over 150,000 distinct CDR3 sequences, roughly 65% seen once. Sequenced input: sorted CD4+, CD8+, or CD8+CD57+ T cells (not recorded which) from PBMCs. V is TRBV29-1 and J is TRBJ1-1; the D is unclear. The sequence was collected from a human donor with aplastic anemia. CDR3 residues: CSVEKGIRTEAFF. The DNA for the CDR3 is TGCAGCGTTGAGAAGGGAATCCGGACTGAAGCTTTCTTT.